The rows below give T cell receptor beta chains drawn from one sample of a study of cytomegalovirus exposure and HLA in healthy donors. The data were produced by immunoSEQ multiplex PCR, yet TCRdb's version contains in-frame clones alone and is incomplete. The sample consists of 140,000 to 150,000 clones, approximately 80% of them appearing once. The sample consisted of PBMCs. The receptors stem from a woman aged 55-69 years in good health and CMV-seropositive. Both conserved end residues are part of each CDR3. Fields, in order: V gene, J gene, D gene, clone size, CDR3 length, CDR3 DNA, CDR3 protein. The D gene is left open where the match is weak. Expanded clones get a size class; other rows say once, few or many, or leave the size out.

>TRBV28|TRBJ1-2|NA|NA|14
TGTGCCAGCAGGTTGACAGACGGGGGCTATGGCTACACCTTC
CASRLTDGGYGYTF
>TRBV7-3|TRBJ2-7|TRBD2|NA|14
TGTGCCAGCAGCCTTACTAGCGGGAGCTACGAGCAGTACTTC
CASSLTSGSYEQYF
>TRBV7-9|TRBJ1-1|TRBD1|NA|19
TGTGCCAGCAGCCATAAGGCCGGGACAGGGATGAACCTCTGGACTGAAGCTTTCTTT
CASSHKAGTGMNLWTEAFF
>TRBV7-3|TRBJ2-1|NA|once|16
TGTGCCAGCAGCGCTAAAGCGGGCAGCTCCTACAATGAGCAGTTCTTC
CASSAKAGSSYNEQFF
>TRBV27|TRBJ1-2|NA|NA|13
TGTGCCAGCAGTTTAGGAGGGGCGCAAGGCTACACCTTC
CASSLGGAQGYTF
>TRBV28|TRBJ1-1|NA|NA|13
TGTGCCAGCAGTTGGACATCTGTCGCTGAAGCTTTCTTT
CASSWTSVAEAFF
>TRBV9|TRBJ2-1|TRBD2|NA|15
TGTGCCAGCAGCCCCCGGACTAGCGGATACAATGAGCAGTTCTTC
CASSPRTSGYNEQFF
>TRBV28|TRBJ1-2|NA|once|11
TGTGGGATAAGGGGGTCGGGTGGCTACACCTTC
CGIRGSGGYTF
>TRBV2|TRBJ1-1|NA|NA|15
TGTGCCAGCAGTGAAGATGACCAGGGAGGGACTGAAGCTTTCTTT
CASSEDDQGGTEAFF
>TRBV7-8|TRBJ1-4|NA|NA|12
TGTGCCAGCAGCCAGGGCCGGGAAAAACTGTTTTTT
CASSQGREKLFF
>TRBV7-2|TRBJ1-1|NA|NA|14
TGTGCCAGCAGCTTAGCGGGGGCAGGGACTGAAGCTTTCTTT
CASSLAGAGTEAFF
>TRBV4-2|TRBJ2-7|TRBD2|few|15
TGTGCCAGCAGTCCTATAGCGGGAGGGTCCTACGAGCAGTACTTC
CASSPIAGGSYEQYF
>TRBV27|TRBJ1-4|NA|NA|13
TGTGCCAGCGGTGGGCACAATGAGGAAAAACTGTTTTTT
CASGGHNEEKLFF
>TRBV7-8|TRBJ2-7|TRBD1|NA|15
TGTGCCAGCAGCTTAGACAGGGGGTCGCCCTACGAGCAGTACTTC
CASSLDRGSPYEQYF
>TRBV6-6|TRBJ2-7|NA|NA|13
TGTGCCAGCAGTGCCCTGGAGCCCTACGAGCAGTACTTC
CASSALEPYEQYF
>TRBV6-1|TRBJ2-5|TRBD1|NA|15
TGTGCCAGCAGTGAAGCCCGGCTCAGGGGGGAGACCCAGTACTTC
CASSEARLRGETQYF
>TRBV28|TRBJ2-3|NA|few|11
TGTGCCAGCAGTTTGAGAGGTACGCAGTATTTT
CASSLRGTQYF
>TRBV27|TRBJ2-7|TRBD2|NA|17
TGTGCCAGCAGTTCCTCTAACCCGGGCTACCTCTGGGAGGGGCAGTACTTC
CASSSSNPGYLWEGQYF
>TRBV28|TRBJ1-5|NA|NA|15
TGTGCCACCTTCATAGGGTCAGGGAGCAATCAGCCCCAGCATTTT
CATFIGSGSNQPQHF
>TRBV11-3|TRBJ2-7|TRBD2|NA|15
TGTGCCAGCAGCTTACCGGGAGGAGTAACCTACGAGCAGTACTTC
CASSLPGGVTYEQYF
>TRBV9|TRBJ2-1|TRBD2|NA|16
TGTGCCAGCAGCGTAGGGGGGACTAGCTCCTACAATGAGCAGTTCTTC
CASSVGGTSSYNEQFF
>TRBV10-2|TRBJ2-3|NA|NA|14
TGCGCCAGCAGCGCAGGACAGCGCACAGATACGCAGTATTTT
CASSAGQRTDTQYF
>TRBV10-3|TRBJ2-3|TRBD1|NA|13
TGTGCCAACGGACAGGGAGCAGCAGATACGCAGTATTTT
CANGQGAADTQYF
>TRBV27|TRBJ2-7|TRBD2|NA|14
TGTGCCAGCAGTCGACTAGCGGGATCCCACGAGCAGTACTTC
CASSRLAGSHEQYF
>TRBV28|TRBJ1-2|NA|NA|15
TGTGCCAGCAGGCGCGGCCAGGGTGTTAACTATGGCTACACCTTC
CASRRGQGVNYGYTF
>TRBV28|TRBJ1-1|TRBD1|NA|13
TGTGCCAGCAGTCCCCCCGCGACAGGGCAAGCTTTCTTT
CASSPPATGQAFF
>TRBV28|TRBJ2-7|NA|once|11
TGTGCCAGCAGTTCCAACTACGAGCAGTACTTC
CASSSNYEQYF
>TRBV7-2|TRBJ1-1|NA|NA|14
TGTGCCAGCAGACTTACGACAGGGAACACTGAAGCTTTCTTT
CASRLTTGNTEAFF
>TRBV6-5|TRBJ2-7|TRBD1|NA|14
TGTGCCAGCAGTTACTCGAAGGGGGCCCACGAGCAGTACTTC
CASSYSKGAHEQYF